The rows below give T cell receptor beta chains drawn from one sample of a study of lymphopenia after photon versus proton radiotherapy. Profiling relied on immunoSEQ multiplex PCR, and the TCRdb table lists in-frame clones only, not all of them. This sample has over 40,000 clones, with roughly nine tenths found just once. Sequenced here: peripheral blood, sampled from a patient treated with photon-based radiotherapy. The receptors come from a woman between 35 and 50 years old with cholangiocarcinoma. The CDR3 runs from the conserved cysteine through the conserved F or W. A D gene is named only where the DNA matches it firmly. A clone size is listed for some rows: how often the clone was seen (once, few, many), or a class if it is expanded.

size,J,V,D,DNA,CDR3
once,TRBJ2-3,TRBV4-3,.,TGCGCCAGCAGCCAGGGGGAGCAGGCAACAGATACGCAGTATTTT,CASSQGEQATDTQYF
.,TRBJ1-2,TRBV6-5,.,TGTGCCAGCATTAAACTCCCCTATGGCTACACCTTC,CASIKLPYGYTF
.,TRBJ1-1,TRBV21-1,.,TGTGCCAGCAGCAAACACCCGACCGTTCCGAACACTGAAGCTTTCTTT,CASSKHPTVPNTEAFF
.,TRBJ1-1,TRBV10-3,.,TGTGCCATCAACGGGGTGAACACTGAAGCTTTCTTT,CAINGVNTEAFF
.,TRBJ1-2,TRBV25-1,.,TGTGCCAGCAGCCCCCCCGTCGTCGGCTATGGCTACACCTTC,CASSPPVVGYGYTF
.,TRBJ1-2,TRBV29-1,.,TGCAGCGTTGAAGAGGCAGGAAACTATGGCTACACCTTC,CSVEEAGNYGYTF
.,TRBJ1-4,TRBV2,TRBD1,TGTGCCAGCAGGGCGACAGGGAGTAATGAAAAACTGTTTTTT,CASRATGSNEKLFF
.,TRBJ2-7,TRBV21-1,.,TGTGCCAGCAGCAAAAAAAGGGAGGACAGGGGTCGCCACGAGCAGTACTTC,CASSKKREDRGRHEQYF
.,TRBJ2-7,TRBV7-9,.,TGTGCCAGCAGCTCACCGGACGGATCCTACGAGCAGTACTTC,CASSSPDGSYEQYF
.,TRBJ1-1,TRBV9,TRBD1,TGTGCCAGCAGCTCACATCCGACAGGGAGTAGCGCTTTCTTT,CASSSHPTGSSAFF
.,TRBJ1-1,TRBV28,.,TGTGCCAGCAGCTCAGTGGCAGAGAGAGCTTTCTTT,CASSSVAERAFF
.,TRBJ2-6,TRBV6-6,.,TGTGCCAGCAGTTTCGACCTTAACGTCCTGACTTTC,CASSFDLNVLTF
.,TRBJ1-5,TRBV5-5,.,TGTGCCAGCAGTCAGTCGGGATTTCAGCCCCAGCATTTT,CASSQSGFQPQHF
.,TRBJ1-5,TRBV19,.,TGTGCCAGTAGCATTACAGGGTTGGGGGATTATAGCAATCAGCCCCAGCATTTT,CASSITGLGDYSNQPQHF
once,TRBJ2-7,TRBV28,.,TGTGCCGCGGGTGCCTACGAGCAGTACTTC,CAAGAYEQYF
.,TRBJ1-1,TRBV6-5,.,TGTGCCAGCAGCCTAGGGACTTTCCTCACTGAAGCTTTCTTT,CASSLGTFLTEAFF
.,TRBJ1-3,TRBV28,.,TGTGCCAGCAGTGCAGCCAACAGGGTCCGTGGAAACACCATATATTTT,CASSAANRVRGNTIYF
.,TRBJ2-1,TRBV5-1,.,TGCGCCAGCAGCTTGGACGGTACTGCGTCCTACAATGAGCAGTTCTTC,CASSLDGTASYNEQFF
.,TRBJ1-3,TRBV6-1,.,TGTGCCAGCAGTCGGACCGTCGCCTCTGGAAACACCATATATTTT,CASSRTVASGNTIYF
.,TRBJ2-3,TRBV9,.,TGTGCCAGCAGCGTTTCCCCTAGCACAGATACGCAGTATTTT,CASSVSPSTDTQYF
.,TRBJ2-5,TRBV5-4,.,TGTGCCAGCAGCACCTCCCCGGACCGTGCCCCGGAGACCCAGTACTTC,CASSTSPDRAPETQYF
.,TRBJ2-7,TRBV10-2,TRBD2,TGCGCCAGCAGTGAGGGTAGCGGGACCGACGAGCAGTACTTC,CASSEGSGTDEQYF
.,TRBJ1-1,TRBV5-5,.,TGTGCCAGCACGGGGACAAGGGTCGAAGCTTTCTTT,CASTGTRVEAFF
.,TRBJ2-7,TRBV5-8,.,TGTGCCAGCAGGATACAGACAGTTAAGAGCTCCTACGAGCAGTACTTC,CASRIQTVKSSYEQYF
.,TRBJ1-2,TRBV6-1,TRBD1,TGTGCCAGCGGACAGGGGTACTATGGCTACACCTTC,CASGQGYYGYTF
.,TRBJ1-1,TRBV7-8,.,TGTGCCAGCAGCTACCCCCTCTCCGGCACTGAAGCTTTCTTT,CASSYPLSGTEAFF
.,TRBJ2-7,TRBV18,.,TGTGCCAGCTCGCGAATAGAGGCGGCCTACGAGCAGTACTTC,CASSRIEAAYEQYF
.,TRBJ1-2,TRBV6-5,TRBD1,TGTGCCAGCAGCCGAGGACAGGGTCGCTACACCTTC,CASSRGQGRYTF
once,TRBJ1-3,TRBV9,.,TGTGCCAGCAGCGTAGAGGTGTCAGCCGGCGGCTCTGGAAACACCATATATTTT,CASSVEVSAGGSGNTIYF
.,TRBJ2-2,TRBV5-1,.,TGCGCCAGCAGCCCTGGTGGCCAGTCGAACACCGGGGAGCTGTTTTTT,CASSPGGQSNTGELFF
.,TRBJ2-3,TRBV6-1,TRBD1,TGTGCCAGCAGTACGGACAGGGGGGAGACAGATACGCAGTATTTT,CASSTDRGETDTQYF
once,TRBJ2-7,TRBV6-5,.,TGTGCCAGCAGTTACGGGATGGGCGAGCAGTACTTC,CASSYGMGEQYF
few,TRBJ2-5,TRBV18,TRBD2,TGTGCCAGCTCACCAGAGGGACTAGCGGGGCGAGAGACCCAGTACTTC,CASSPEGLAGRETQYF
.,TRBJ1-1,TRBV27,.,TGTGCCAGCAGTTTATCGACCGAAGCCCGACGGGACCTGGGCACTGAAGCTTTCTTT,CASSLSTEARRDLGTEAFF
.,TRBJ2-5,TRBV9,TRBD2,TGTGCCAGCAGCGTTAGCGGGAGGGGTGAGACCCAGTACTTC,CASSVSGRGETQYF
.,TRBJ1-1,TRBV12-5,.,TGTGCTAGTGGTTTGGTATTAGGACGGGCGAACACTGAAGCTTTCTTT,CASGLVLGRANTEAFF
.,TRBJ1-2,TRBV2,TRBD1,TGTGCCAGCCGGACAGGGGGCTATGGCTACACCTTC,CASRTGGYGYTF
.,TRBJ1-5,TRBV12-5,.,TGTGCTAGTGGTCCCGACGGGGGAAACAATCAGCCCCAGCATTTT,CASGPDGGNNQPQHF
.,TRBJ2-5,TRBV6-1,.,TGTGCCAGCAGTGAACACCCTCCCGAGACCCAGTACTTC,CASSEHPPETQYF
.,TRBJ2-7,TRBV6-5,.,TGTGCCAGCAGTCAGGGTATGGAGCAGTACTTC,CASSQGMEQYF
.,TRBJ1-4,TRBV21-1,.,TGTGCCAGCAGCAAAGATTTGAACCCAAGTAGGGAGGGCGGTGGAGTTGAAAAACTGTTTTTT,CASSKDLNPSREGGGVEKLFF
.,TRBJ2-2,TRBV29-1,.,TGCAGCGGCGGAGGGATAGACACCGGGGAGCTGTTTTTT,CSGGGIDTGELFF
.,TRBJ1-6,TRBV7-2,.,TGTGCCAGCAGCTTAGCGCAGGCAGGGACTCCGGCTGGTCCCCTCCACTTT,CASSLAQAGTPAGPLHF
.,TRBJ2-7,TRBV28,TRBD2,TGTGCCAGCAGTTCGAGCCAGGGGACTAGGACCGCCGAGCAGTACTTC,CASSSSQGTRTAEQYF
few,TRBJ1-1,TRBV6-1,.,TGTGCCAGCAGTGAAGCTGGTTGGGGACGGCGTCACACTGAAGCTTTCTTT,CASSEAGWGRRHTEAFF
.,TRBJ1-1,TRBV6-1,.,TGTGCCAGCAGAGAGACCCCTCTCGTGAACACTGAAGCTTTCTTT,CASRETPLVNTEAFF
.,TRBJ1-2,TRBV4-1,.,TGCGCCAGCAGCCAAGAGATAGTTAACTATGGCTACACCTTC,CASSQEIVNYGYTF
once,TRBJ1-5,TRBV9,TRBD1,TGTGCCAGCAGCGTCGGGACAGGAGCTTTCAATCAGCCCCAGCATTTT,CASSVGTGAFNQPQHF
.,TRBJ2-3,TRBV6-6,TRBD1,TGTGCCAGCAGTTGGACAGGGGAGGGGACAGATACGCAGTATTTT,CASSWTGEGTDTQYF
once,TRBJ1-2,TRBV19,TRBD1,TGTGCCAGTAGTGGGGACAGGAACTATGGCTACACCTTC,CASSGDRNYGYTF
.,TRBJ1-1,TRBV4-1,.,TGCGCCAGCAGCCATCCTTTTGCCCTCACTGAAGCTTTCTTT,CASSHPFALTEAFF
.,TRBJ1-6,TRBV6-5,.,TGTGCCAGCAGCCCTGAGGGATTGGGATCACCCCTCCACTTT,CASSPEGLGSPLHF
.,TRBJ1-1,TRBV6-5,.,TGTGCCAGCAGTTACTGGGGCGGCACTGAAGCTTTCTTT,CASSYWGGTEAFF
.,TRBJ1-6,TRBV7-2,.,TGTGCCAGCAGGGTCGACATTCCGGGCTCACCCCTCCACTTT,CASRVDIPGSPLHF
.,TRBJ2-1,TRBV28,.,TGTGCCAGCAGTTTCCCTGAGCAGTTCTTC,CASSFPEQFF
medium-sized,TRBJ1-5,TRBV7-9,.,TGTGCCAGCAGCTTAGGCACCCAGCCCCAGCATTTT,CASSLGTQPQHF
once,TRBJ1-1,TRBV7-2,.,TGTGCCAGCAGCTTCGACACCTCGAACACTGAAGCTTTCTTT,CASSFDTSNTEAFF
.,TRBJ1-1,TRBV25-1,.,TGTGCCAGCAGTAGCCCGGGGAGGACTGAAGCTTTCTTT,CASSSPGRTEAFF